The table lists the clone carrying this T cell receptor (beta chain) with a few counts. Unique molecular identifiers were present on cDNA, and template switching added a universal primer site. Each CDR3 protein is one row after TCRdb ran MiXCR on the 5' RACE reads. The sample has 430,000 or so distinct CDR3 sequences, 20% to 25% seen once. The V gene's germline CDR1 is ENHRY and CDR2 SYGVKD. V shed 8 bases, J shed 0 bases, and the junction held 6 bases outside the gene matches. CDR3 length equals 15 residues. The entry originates in a study of identical twins. The same data also contributed to another study, on T cells expressing NK-cell markers. That study adds: The TCR beta repertoires were obtained from sorted CD3+CD56+NKG2C+, CD3+CD56+NKG2C- and CD3+CD56-NKG2C+ T cells. What restricted sorting to alpha-beta TCR T cells in several experiments was an anti-gamma-delta TCR antibody.

This sequence originates from a woman between 18 and 30 years old in good health. The sequencing sample was made of CD4+ T cells sorted from blood. This sequence joins TRBV10-3 and TRBJ2-1; 8 nucleotides line up with TRBD1. The CDR3 loop reads CAIARQGSSYNEQFF. CDR3 nucleotides: TGTGCCATCGCTAGACAGGGGAGCTCCTACAATGAGCAGTTCTTC.